The rows below give T cell receptor beta chains drawn from one sample of a study of cytomegalovirus exposure and HLA in healthy donors. Profiling relied on immunoSEQ multiplex PCR, and the TCRdb table lists in-frame clones only, not all of them. The table records around 110,000 clones, roughly 87% of them present only once. The specimen sequenced was PBMCs. The receptors were gathered from a man younger than 40 in good health and CMV-seropositive. Each CDR3 is given with its conserved first and last residue. A D gene is named only where the DNA matches it firmly. Rows may omit the clone size; those that give it use once, few, many or a size class.

J gene	clone size	D gene	V gene	CDR3 protein	CDR3 DNA
TRBJ1-2	-	TRBD1	TRBV18	CASSPGQVSYYGYTF	TGTGCCAGCTCACCAGGACAGGTTTCTTACTATGGCTACACCTTC
TRBJ1-5	-	-	TRBV2	CASSETGRAYSNQPQHF	TGTGCCAGCAGTGAGACAGGACGCGCTTACAGCAATCAGCCCCAGCATTTT
TRBJ2-5	-	-	TRBV7-9	CSGGGALETQYF	TGTTCCGGAGGGGGGGCGTTGGAGACCCAGTACTTC
TRBJ1-2	-	-	TRBV5-6	CASSFAPSSYGYTF	TGTGCCAGCAGTTTTGCACCCTCCAGCTATGGCTACACCTTC
TRBJ1-1	-	TRBD1	TRBV6-5	CASSLFSGTGWTEAFF	TGTGCCAGCAGTTTGTTTTCCGGGACAGGGTGGACTGAAGCTTTCTTT
TRBJ2-5	-	-	TRBV30	CAWSVESGTQYF	TGTGCCTGGAGTGTCGAATCGGGGACCCAGTACTTC
TRBJ2-7	once	TRBD1	TRBV5-1	CASSRDSSREQYF	TGCGCCAGCAGCAGGGACAGTTCGAGGGAGCAGTACTTC
TRBJ1-5	-	-	TRBV28	CASRLTNSNQPQHF	TGTGCCAGCAGGCTCACTAATAGCAATCAGCCCCAGCATTTT
TRBJ1-4	-	-	TRBV5-4	CASSPWTSTNEKLFF	TGTGCCAGCAGCCCATGGACTTCAACTAATGAAAAACTGTTTTTT
TRBJ2-7	-	-	TRBV10-3	CAIGRSSPTYEQYF	TGTGCCATCGGGAGGTCCTCCCCCACCTACGAGCAGTACTTC
TRBJ1-1	-	TRBD1	TRBV7-9	CASSPSGQSVNTEAFF	TGTGCCAGCAGCCCTTCGGGACAGTCTGTGAACACTGAAGCTTTCTTT
TRBJ1-5	-	-	TRBV6-5	CASSPGGLLTPQHF	TGTGCCAGCAGTCCGGGGGGCTTACTCACGCCCCAGCATTTT
TRBJ2-1	-	TRBD2	TRBV7-9	CASSPPLGGDPFNEQFF	TGTGCCAGCAGCCCCCCCCTTGGGGGGGACCCTTTTAATGAGCAGTTCTTC
TRBJ2-6	few	TRBD1	TRBV7-6	CASSPGTGGVKGILTF	TGTGCCAGCAGCCCCGGGACAGGGGGCGTTAAGGGTATCCTGACTTTC
TRBJ2-7	-	-	TRBV11-2	CASSLGPGLDPYEQYF	TGTGCCAGCAGCTTAGGGCCCGGACTTGACCCCTACGAGCAGTACTTC
TRBJ2-1	-	-	TRBV7-9	CASSGLQGAWDYNEQFF	TGTGCCAGCAGCGGATTACAGGGTGCATGGGACTACAATGAGCAGTTCTTC
TRBJ1-6	-	TRBD1	TRBV19	CASSHRDRVSYNSPLHF	TGTGCCAGTAGTCACCGGGACAGGGTTTCCTATAATTCACCCCTCCACTTT
TRBJ1-2	few	-	TRBV6-5	CASSPPSHVGYTF	TGTGCCAGCAGCCCTCCCAGTCACGTAGGCTACACCTTC
TRBJ2-3	-	-	TRBV19	CASRTPGNTDTQYF	TGTGCCAGTAGAACTCCGGGGAACACAGATACGCAGTATTTT
TRBJ2-1	-	-	TRBV4-1	CASSRAETYNEQFF	TGCGCCAGCAGCCGAGCGGAGACATACAATGAGCAGTTCTTC
TRBJ2-1	-	TRBD2	TRBV6-5	CASSPRGGFYNEQFF	TGTGCCAGCAGCCCTCGGGGGGGTTTCTACAATGAGCAGTTCTTC
TRBJ1-1	-	TRBD1	TRBV6-5	CASSYLQGVGTEAFF	TGTGCCAGCAGTTATTTACAGGGGGTAGGCACTGAAGCTTTCTTT
TRBJ1-5	-	-	TRBV30	CAWSDLGFRQPQHF	TGTGCCTGGAGTGATCTCGGGTTTCGGCAGCCCCAGCATTTT
TRBJ1-1	-	-	TRBV10-3	CAISGGATEAFF	TGTGCCATCAGTGGGGGAGCCACTGAAGCTTTCTTT
TRBJ2-7	-	-	TRBV18	CASSGQDLYEQYF	TGTGCCAGCTCTGGCCAGGATCTCTACGAGCAGTACTTC
TRBJ1-1	-	TRBD1	TRBV5-4	CASSSGQLNTEAFF	TGTGCCAGCAGCTCGGGACAGTTGAACACTGAAGCTTTCTTT
TRBJ2-7	-	-	TRBV7-2	CASTINSAGYEQYF	TGTGCCAGCACCATCAACAGTGCAGGCTACGAGCAGTACTTC
TRBJ2-4	-	TRBD1	TRBV10-1	CASSPDRGHGNIQYF	TGCGCCAGCAGCCCCGACAGGGGGCATGGAAACATTCAGTACTTC
TRBJ1-1	-	TRBD1	TRBV27	CASRRGGGNTEAFF	TGTGCCAGCAGGAGAGGGGGCGGGAACACTGAAGCTTTCTTT
TRBJ2-1	once	TRBD1	TRBV2	CASSRDRVTGEQFF	TGTGCCAGCAGCCGGGACAGGGTAACTGGCGAGCAGTTCTTC
TRBJ2-1	-	-	TRBV5-1	CASSLVSGPYNEQFF	TGCGCCAGCAGCTTGGTGAGCGGGCCATACAATGAGCAGTTCTTC
TRBJ2-7	-	-	TRBV11-3	CASSLDGYEQYF	TGTGCCAGCAGCTTAGACGGCTACGAGCAGTACTTC
TRBJ2-2	-	TRBD2	TRBV4-2	CASSPTSGGAGELFF	TGTGCCAGCAGCCCAACTAGCGGGGGGGCCGGGGAGCTGTTTTTT
TRBJ2-1	-	TRBD2	TRBV2	CASSETSAGLADNEQFF	TGTGCCAGCAGTGAAACCAGCGCGGGACTAGCGGACAATGAGCAGTTCTTC
TRBJ2-5	-	-	TRBV18	CASSQYQETQYF	TGTGCCAGCTCCCAATACCAAGAGACCCAGTACTTC
TRBJ1-2	-	TRBD1	TRBV6-5	CASSFSLTGLHGYTF	TGTGCCAGCAGTTTTTCCCTGACAGGGCTACACGGCTACACCTTC
TRBJ1-3	-	TRBD1	TRBV5-1	CASSRDRGAGNTIYF	TGCGCCAGCAGCAGGGACAGGGGGGCTGGAAACACCATATATTTT
TRBJ2-5	-	TRBD2	TRBV9	CASSALAGGQETQYF	TGTGCCAGCAGCGCCCTAGCGGGGGGACAAGAGACCCAGTACTTC
TRBJ1-4	-	-	TRBV5-1	CASSLGLINEKLFF	TGCGCCAGCAGCTTAGGACTAATTAATGAAAAACTGTTTTTT
TRBJ2-3	-	TRBD2	TRBV5-1	CASSLEAGASTDTQYF	TGCGCCAGCAGCTTGGAAGCGGGGGCAAGCACAGATACGCAGTATTTT